This T cell receptor (beta chain) derives from a study of T cell responses to AZD1222 COVID-19 vaccine. V lost 4 bases and J lost 5; bases outside the gene matches: 8. CDR3 size: 15 residues. Germline loops: CDR1 MDHEN, CDR2 SYDVKM. Profiled with immunoSEQ multiplex PCR; TCRdb holds only in-frame clones, not every one. The sample has roughly 130,000 clones, roughly 93% seen once. The J gene is TRBJ1-2, the V gene TRBV28; 9 positions agree with TRBD1. The clonotype originates from an adult in good health. Sequencing was performed on peripheral blood, taken on day 0 of AZD1222 vaccination. The CDR3: CASSSSGQGGYGYTF. The CDR3 region has the DNA TGTGCCAGCAGTTCCTCGGGACAGGGAGGTTATGGCTACACCTTC.